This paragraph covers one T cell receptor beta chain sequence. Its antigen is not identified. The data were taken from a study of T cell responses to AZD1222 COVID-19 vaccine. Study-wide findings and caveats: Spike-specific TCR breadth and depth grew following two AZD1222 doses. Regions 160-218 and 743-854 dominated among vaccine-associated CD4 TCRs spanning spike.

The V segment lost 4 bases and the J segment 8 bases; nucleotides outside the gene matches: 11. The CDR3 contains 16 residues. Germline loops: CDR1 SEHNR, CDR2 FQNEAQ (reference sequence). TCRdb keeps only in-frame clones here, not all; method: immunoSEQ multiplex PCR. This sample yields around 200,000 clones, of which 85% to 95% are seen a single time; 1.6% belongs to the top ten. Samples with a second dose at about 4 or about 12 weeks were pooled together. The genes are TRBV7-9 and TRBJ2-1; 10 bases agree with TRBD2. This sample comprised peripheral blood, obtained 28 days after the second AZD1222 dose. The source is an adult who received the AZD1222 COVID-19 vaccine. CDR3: CASSSPIAGGFYEQFF. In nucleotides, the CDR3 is TGTGCCAGCAGCTCCCCCATAGCGGGAGGTTTCTATGAGCAGTTCTTC. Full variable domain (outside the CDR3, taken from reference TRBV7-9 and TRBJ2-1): DTGVSQNPRHKITKRGQNVTFRCDPISEHNRLYWYRQTLGQGPEFLTYFQNEAQLEKSRLLSDRFSAERPKGSFSTLEIQRTEQGDSAMYLCASSSPIAGGFYEQFFGPGTRLTVL.